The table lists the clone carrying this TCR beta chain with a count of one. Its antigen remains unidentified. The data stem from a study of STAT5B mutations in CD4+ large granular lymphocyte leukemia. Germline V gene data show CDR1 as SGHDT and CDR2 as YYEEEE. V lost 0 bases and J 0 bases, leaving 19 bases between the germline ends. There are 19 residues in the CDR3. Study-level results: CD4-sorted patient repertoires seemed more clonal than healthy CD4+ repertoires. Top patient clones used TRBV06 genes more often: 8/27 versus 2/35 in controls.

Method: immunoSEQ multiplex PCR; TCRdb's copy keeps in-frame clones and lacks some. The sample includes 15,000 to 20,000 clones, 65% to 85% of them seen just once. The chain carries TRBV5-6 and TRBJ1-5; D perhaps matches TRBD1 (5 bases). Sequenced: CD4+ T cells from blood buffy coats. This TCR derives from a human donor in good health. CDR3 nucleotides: TGTGCCAGCAGCTTGGGGGGGTGGCAGGGAATGTTTAGCAATCAGCCCCAGCATTTT. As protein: CASSLGGWQGMFSNQPQHF.